The 13 T cell receptor beta chains listed next were all sequenced from one sample in a study of shared clonotypes between healthy human individuals. TCRdb keeps only in-frame clones here, not all; method: immunoSEQ multiplex PCR. Here the sample spans more than 2 million clones, about 93% being singletons. Positively selected for CCR7, the CD45RO-negative cells used as naive CD8 cells excluded terminally differentiated effector memory CD45RA+ cells. The specimen sequenced was naive CD8+ T cells from PBMCs. Source of these receptors: a man in his late teens or twenties in good health. Some clones in this sample may be carry-over from other donors' samples.

This clone was seen only once. This chain links TRBV6-6 with TRBJ2-7; tentatively, D is TRBD2 (5 bases). The germline V gene has CDR1 MNHNY and CDR2 SVGAGI (reference sequence). This CDR3 has 15 residues. Trimming took 4 bases from V and 6 from J, leaving 19 bases between them. The CDR3 is CASSLEDSYWVEQYF. The CDR3 coding sequence is TGTGCCAGCAGTTTAGAGGACTCCTACTGGGTCGAGCAGTACTTC.

The CDR3: CASSEISGRADTQYF. In DNA, the CDR3 is TGTGCCAGCAGTGAGATTAGCGGGAGGGCAGATACGCAGTATTTT. The chain joins TRBV2 to TRBJ2-3, with 11 nucleotides matching TRBD2. The CDR3 consists of 15 residues. Per the germline V gene, CDR1 is SNHLY and CDR2 is FYNNEI. The ends lost 3 bases at V and 4 bases at J; junction bases unmatched: 3.

In this sample, this clone turned up a few times. The CDR3 is CASTLGTYGYTF. The CDR3 DNA reads TGTGCCAGTACCCTCGGGACTTATGGCTACACCTTC. This chain links TRBV19 with TRBJ1-2; D is perhaps TRBD1 (5 bases). The CDR3 runs to 12 residues. V was trimmed by 7 bases and J by 5 bases, leaving 11 bases between them. Germline loops: CDR1 LNHDA, CDR2 SQIVND (reference sequence).

The rearrangement links TRBV28 to TRBJ1-1; no reliable D call. CDR1 MDHEN and CDR2 SYDVKM come from the germline V gene. The CDR3 consists of 13 residues. Between the trimmed V and J ends, which lost 6 bases and 4 bases, there was a span of 12 bases. CDR3 bases: TGTGCCAGCAGACACTCAGATAGCACTGAAGCTTTCTTT. This encodes CASRHSDSTEAFF. Looking up the rest from reference TRBV28 and TRBJ1-1 gives the full variable domain: DVKVTQSSRYLVKRTGEKVFLECVQDMDHENMFWYRQDPGLGLRLIYFSYDVKMKEKGDIPEGYSVSREKKERFSLILESASTNQTSMYLCASRHSDSTEAFFGQGTRLTVV.

This clone is a singleton in its sample. The chain links TRBV7-2 to TRBJ2-7; 15 nucleotides align to TRBD2. CDR1 and CDR2 from the germline V gene are SGHTA and FQGNSA. The V gene end was trimmed by 4 bases and the J gene end by 4 bases; junction bases not matched to a gene: 2. The CDR3 loop spans 15 amino acids. The CDR3 DNA follows: TGTGCCAGCAGCTGGACTAGCGGGAGGGTTTACGAGCAGTACTTC. This sequence encodes CASSWTSGRVYEQYF.

The table lists this clone with a count of one. This chain's CDR3 is CASSGRQGAGDTQYF. The DNA for the CDR3 is TGTGCCAGCAGTGGTCGACAGGGGGCGGGAGATACGCAGTATTTT. This chain joins TRBV2 and TRBJ2-3; 10 nucleotides line up with TRBD1. CDR3 length: 15 residues. Germline V CDR1 and CDR2: SNHLY, FYNNEI. The V gene end was trimmed by 4 bases and the J gene end by 5 bases; junction bases not matched to a gene: 6.

This chain links TRBV7-8 with TRBJ1-5, with 8 nucleotides matching TRBD1. V gave up 1 base and J gave up 2 bases; unmatched junction bases: 4. The CDR3 totals 16 residues. The germline V gene has CDR1 SGHVS and CDR2 FQNEAQ. The CDR3 DNA sequence: TGTGCCAGCAGCTTAGAGGCGGGACAGGGCAATCAGCCCCAGCATTTT. It yields the protein CASSLEAGQGNQPQHF. The full variable domain, rest sourced from reference TRBV7-8 and TRBJ1-5, is GAGVSQSPRYKVAKRGQDVALRCDPISGHVSLFWYQQALGQGPEFLTYFQNEAQLDKSGLPSDRFFAERPEGSVSTLKIQRTQQEDSAVYLCASSLEAGQGNQPQHFGDGTRLSIL.

The V gene is TRBV11-2, the J gene TRBJ1-1, with TRBD1 matching 7 bases. The ends lost 3 bases at V and 7 bases at J; junction bases unmatched: 2. Germline CDR1 reads SGHAT; CDR2 reads FQNNGV. The CDR3 has 12 amino acids. This CDR3 reads CASSFRTGEAFF. CDR3 DNA sequence: TGTGCCAGCAGCTTCCGGACAGGTGAAGCTTTCTTT. Looking up the rest from reference TRBV11-2 and TRBJ1-1 gives the full variable domain: EAGVAQSPRYKIIEKRQSVAFWCNPISGHATLYWYQQILGQGPKLLIQFQNNGVVDDSQLPKDRFSAERLKGVDSTLKIQPAKLEDSAVYLCASSFRTGEAFFGQGTRLTVV.

This chain connects TRBV29-1 to TRBJ1-2, with 7 nucleotides matching TRBD1. Germline CDR1 reads SQVTM; CDR2 reads ANQGSEA. V dropped 2 bases and J dropped 8; count of bases not matched to a gene: 8. This CDR3 is built from 13 residues. The CDR3: CSVELDRTRGYTF. The DNA for the CDR3 is TGCAGCGTTGAATTGGACAGGACTCGGGGCTACACCTTC.

The chain combines TRBV2 with TRBJ2-1; no firm D call. The CDR3 has 12 amino acids. The ends were cut back, 8 bases at V and 4 bases at J, with 9 bases in the middle. CDR1 SNHLY and CDR2 FYNNEI come from the germline V gene. CDR3 coding DNA: TGTGCCAGCCAGGACGGGTACAATGAGCAGTTCTTC. This gives the protein CASQDGYNEQFF.

This chain joins TRBV9 and TRBJ1-1; maybe TRBD1 (5 bases). CDR3 length: 14 amino acids. Germline V gives CDR1 SGDLS, CDR2 YYNGEE. V was trimmed by 4 bases and J by 0 bases, leaving 10 bases between them. The CDR3: CASSTWGLNTEAFF. The DNA of the CDR3 is TGTGCCAGCAGCACATGGGGCTTGAACACTGAAGCTTTCTTT.

This chain joins TRBV4-2 and TRBJ2-6; D is perhaps TRBD1 (6 bases). The ends were cut back, 0 bases at V and 0 bases at J, with 15 bases in the middle. The CDR3 has 19 amino acids. The germline gives CDR1 LGHNA, CDR2 YNFKEQ. The CDR3 region has the DNA TGTGCCAGCAGCCAAGATGAAAGGGGGTATCGCTCTGGGGCCAACGTCCTGACTTTC. Its protein product is CASSQDERGYRSGANVLTF.

This clone showed up just once. The genes are TRBV30 and TRBJ1-5; perhaps TRBD1 as D (5 bases). This CDR3 is 14 amino acids long. The germline CDR1 and CDR2 sequences are GTSNPN and SVGIG (reference sequence). Trimming took off 2 bases at V and 0 bases at J, with 8 bases between the two ends. CDR3 residues: CAWSYDSSNQPQHF. Here the CDR3 DNA reads TGTGCCTGGAGTTATGACAGTAGCAATCAGCCCCAGCATTTT.